This note documents a single TCR beta chain sequence. The antigen is undetermined. The entry originates in a study of vaccination effects on CD4 cells after COVID-19. Study as a whole: Relative to the second dose, post-vaccine samples were obtained a median of 72 days later.

Antigen-specific CD4+ T cells expanded by the ViraFEST assay with viral peptide pools were then sequenced. The authors isolated CD4+ T cells after 9 to 10 days of culture. As their vaccination, participants received two doses of either BNT162b2 or mRNA-1273. CDR3 length: 16 amino acids. Germline assignment: CDR1 ENHRY and CDR2 SYGVKD. V lost 3 bases and J lost 3; bases outside the gene matches: 8. Data came from immunoSEQ multiplex PCR; TCRdb stores just in-frame clones and leaves some out. In the table there are about 25,000 clones, 60% to 80% of which are singletons. V and J are TRBV10-3 and TRBJ2-7; 10 bases agree with TRBD2. The receptor was derived from a human donor who received a COVID-19 vaccine. Sequenced here: CD4+ T cells from PBMCs cultured with SARS-CoV-2 spike peptides, sampled after COVID-19 vaccination. Here the CDR3 reads CAISEETSGLNYEQYF. CDR3 coding DNA: TGTGCCATCAGTGAAGAGACTAGCGGGTTAAACTACGAGCAGTACTTC.